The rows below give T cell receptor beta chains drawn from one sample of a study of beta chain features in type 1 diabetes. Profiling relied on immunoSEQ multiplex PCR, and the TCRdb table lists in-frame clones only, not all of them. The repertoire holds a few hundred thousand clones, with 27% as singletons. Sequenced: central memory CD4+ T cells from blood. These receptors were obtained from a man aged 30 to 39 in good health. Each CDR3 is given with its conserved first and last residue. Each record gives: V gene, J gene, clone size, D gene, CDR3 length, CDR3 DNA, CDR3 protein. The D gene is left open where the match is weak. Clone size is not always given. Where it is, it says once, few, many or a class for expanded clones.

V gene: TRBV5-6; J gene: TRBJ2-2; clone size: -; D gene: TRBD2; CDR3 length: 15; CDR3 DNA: TGTGCCAGCAGCTTGAGAGCTAGCGGAACCGGGGAGCTGTTTTTT; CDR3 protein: CASSLRASGTGELFF
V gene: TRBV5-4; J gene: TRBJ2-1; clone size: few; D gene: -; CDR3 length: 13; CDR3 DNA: TGTGCCAGCAGCTACGACAGTTACAATGAGCAGTTCTTC; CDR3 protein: CASSYDSYNEQFF
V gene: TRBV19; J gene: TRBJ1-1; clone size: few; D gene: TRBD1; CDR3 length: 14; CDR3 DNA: TGTGCCAGTAGTATGACAGGGGGAAACACTGAAGCTTTCTTT; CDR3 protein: CASSMTGGNTEAFF
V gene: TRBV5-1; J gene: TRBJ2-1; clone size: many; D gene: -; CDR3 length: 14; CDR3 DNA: TGCGCCAGCAGCGAAGGAGGGGTTGTGAATGAGCAGTTCTTC; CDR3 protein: CASSEGGVVNEQFF
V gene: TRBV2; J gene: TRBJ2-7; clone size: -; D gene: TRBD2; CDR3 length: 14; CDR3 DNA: TGTGCCAGCCGGGTCGATTGGACTAGCCACGAGCAGTACTTC; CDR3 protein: CASRVDWTSHEQYF
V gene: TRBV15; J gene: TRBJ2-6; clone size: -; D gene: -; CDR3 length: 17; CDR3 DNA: TGTGCCACCAGCAGAGAAGCGCCGAGCTCTGGGGCCAACGTCCTGACTTTC; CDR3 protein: CATSREAPSSGANVLTF
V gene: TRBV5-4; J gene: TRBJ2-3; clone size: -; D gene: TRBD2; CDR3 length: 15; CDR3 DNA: TGTGCCAGCAGCTCTAGCGGGAGGGCCGATGATACGCAGTATTTT; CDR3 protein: CASSSSGRADDTQYF
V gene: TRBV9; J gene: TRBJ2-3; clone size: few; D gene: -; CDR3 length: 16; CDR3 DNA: TGTGCCAGCAGCGTAGAGCAGGGAGCCGTCGCAGATACGCAGTATTTT; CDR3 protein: CASSVEQGAVADTQYF
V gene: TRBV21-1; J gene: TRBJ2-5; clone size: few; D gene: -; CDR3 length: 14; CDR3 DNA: TGTGCCAGCAGCTTCCTCGGGGGTAAAGAGACCCAGTACTTC; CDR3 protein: CASSFLGGKETQYF
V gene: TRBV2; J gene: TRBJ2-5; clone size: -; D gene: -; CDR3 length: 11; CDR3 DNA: TGTGCCAGCCAGTACCAAGAGACCCAGTACTTC; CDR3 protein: CASQYQETQYF
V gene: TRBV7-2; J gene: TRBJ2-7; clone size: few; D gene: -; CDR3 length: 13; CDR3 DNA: TGTGCCAGCAGCGCCCGGACTGACTACGAGCAGTACTTC; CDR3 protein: CASSARTDYEQYF
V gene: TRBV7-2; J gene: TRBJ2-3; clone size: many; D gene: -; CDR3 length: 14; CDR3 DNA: TGTGCCAGCAGCCCACTCTGGGCACCAGATACGCAGTATTTT; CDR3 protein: CASSPLWAPDTQYF
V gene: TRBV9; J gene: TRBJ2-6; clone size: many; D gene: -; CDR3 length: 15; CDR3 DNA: TGTGCCAGCAGCCTCCGGGGCTCTGGGGCCAACGTCCTGACTTTC; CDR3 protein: CASSLRGSGANVLTF
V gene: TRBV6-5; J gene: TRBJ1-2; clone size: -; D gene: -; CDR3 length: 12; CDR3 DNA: TGTGCCAGCAGTTTTGAGAAGGGTGGCTACACCTTC; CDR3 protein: CASSFEKGGYTF
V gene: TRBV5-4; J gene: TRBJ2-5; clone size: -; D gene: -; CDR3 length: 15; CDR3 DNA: TGTGCCAGCAGCAGGGCCCGGGACCTCCAAGAGACCCAGTACTTC; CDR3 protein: CASSRARDLQETQYF
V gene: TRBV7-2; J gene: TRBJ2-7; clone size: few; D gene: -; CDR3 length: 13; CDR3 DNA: TGTGCCAGCAGCTTAGGCCCCTCCTACGAGCAGTACTTC; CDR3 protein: CASSLGPSYEQYF
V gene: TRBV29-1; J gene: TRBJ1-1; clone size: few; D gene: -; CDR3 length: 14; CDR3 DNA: TGCAGCGTTGGGGGGACGGCCATGAACACTGAAGCTTTCTTT; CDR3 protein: CSVGGTAMNTEAFF
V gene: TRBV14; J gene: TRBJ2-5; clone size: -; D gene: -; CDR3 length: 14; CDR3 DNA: TGTGCCAGCAGCCCCGGACCACCCCCCGGGACCCAGTACTTC; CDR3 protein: CASSPGPPPGTQYF
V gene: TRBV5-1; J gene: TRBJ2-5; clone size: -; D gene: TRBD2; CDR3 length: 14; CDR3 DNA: TGCGCCAGCAGCGGAGGTAGCGGGATCGAGACCCAGTACTTC; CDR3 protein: CASSGGSGIETQYF
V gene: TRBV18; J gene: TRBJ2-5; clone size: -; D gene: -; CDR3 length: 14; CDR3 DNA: TGTGCCAGCTCACCTCCGATGGGGCAAGAGACCCAGTACTTC; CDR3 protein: CASSPPMGQETQYF
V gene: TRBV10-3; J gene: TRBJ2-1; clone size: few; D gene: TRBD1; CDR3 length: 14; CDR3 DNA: TGTGCCATCAGTGCAGGGGGCTCCTACAATGAGCAGTTCTTC; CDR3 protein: CAISAGGSYNEQFF
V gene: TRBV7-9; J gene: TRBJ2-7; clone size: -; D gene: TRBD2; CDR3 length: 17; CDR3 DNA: TGTGCCAGCAGCCCTCCCCCTAGCGGGAGTCTTACCTACGAGCAGTACTTC; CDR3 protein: CASSPPPSGSLTYEQYF
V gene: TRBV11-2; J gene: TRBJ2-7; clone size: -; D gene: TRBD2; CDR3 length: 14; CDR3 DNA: TGTGCCAGCAGCTTCAGCGGGAACTCCTACGAGCAGTACTTC; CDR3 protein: CASSFSGNSYEQYF
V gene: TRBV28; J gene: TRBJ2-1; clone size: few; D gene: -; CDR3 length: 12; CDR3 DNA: TGTGCCAGCACCACTTCGGGGGAGGAGCAGTTCTTC; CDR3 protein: CASTTSGEEQFF
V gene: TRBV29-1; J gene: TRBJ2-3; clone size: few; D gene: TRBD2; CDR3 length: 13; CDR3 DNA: TGCAGCGTGGGGACTATCCACACAGATACGCAGTATTTT; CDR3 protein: CSVGTIHTDTQYF
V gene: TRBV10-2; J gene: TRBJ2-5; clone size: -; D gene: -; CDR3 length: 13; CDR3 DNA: TGCGCCAGCAGGCGAGGGGTTGGGGAGACCCAGTACTTC; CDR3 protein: CASRRGVGETQYF
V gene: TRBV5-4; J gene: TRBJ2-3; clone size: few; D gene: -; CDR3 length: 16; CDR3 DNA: TGTGCCAGCAGCGGGGATGGGCGGGCGAGCACAGATACGCAGTATTTT; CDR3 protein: CASSGDGRASTDTQYF
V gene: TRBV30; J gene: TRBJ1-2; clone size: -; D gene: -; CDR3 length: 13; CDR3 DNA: TGTGCCTGGGGCGTCGGCAGGGGAAAGGGCTACACCTTC; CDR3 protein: CAWGVGRGKGYTF
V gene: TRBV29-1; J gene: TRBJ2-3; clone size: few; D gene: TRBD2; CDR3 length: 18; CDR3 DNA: TGCAGCGTTGTGATCCTAGGCGGGGGGCCCCATTACACAGATACGCAGTATTTT; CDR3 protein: CSVVILGGGPHYTDTQYF
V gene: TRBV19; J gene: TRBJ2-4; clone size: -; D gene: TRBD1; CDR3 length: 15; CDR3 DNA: TGTGCCAGTAGCACCGTGGGACAGGAGAAAAACATTCAGTACTTC; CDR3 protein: CASSTVGQEKNIQYF
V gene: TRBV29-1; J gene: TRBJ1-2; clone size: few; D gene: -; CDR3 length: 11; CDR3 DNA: TGCAGCGTTGCCTCAAACTATGGCTACACCTTC; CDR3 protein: CSVASNYGYTF
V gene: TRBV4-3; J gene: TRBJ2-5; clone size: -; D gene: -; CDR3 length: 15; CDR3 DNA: TGCGCCAGCAGCCAAGAGTATCGGCAGCAAGAGACCCAGTACTTC; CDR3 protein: CASSQEYRQQETQYF
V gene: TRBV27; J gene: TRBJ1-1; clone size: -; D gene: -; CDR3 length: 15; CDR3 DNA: TGTGCCAGCAGTTTATCGCCAGGGTTAGGAGCTGAAGCTTTCTTT; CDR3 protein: CASSLSPGLGAEAFF
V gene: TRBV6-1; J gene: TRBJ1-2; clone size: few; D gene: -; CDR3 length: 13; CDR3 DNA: TGTGCCAGCAGTGAAGAGCGGCCTCGGGGCTACACCTTC; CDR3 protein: CASSEERPRGYTF
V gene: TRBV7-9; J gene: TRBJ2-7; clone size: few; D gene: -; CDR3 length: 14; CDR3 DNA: TGTGCCAGCAGCCTTGGGTGGGGCGAGAACCAGCAGTACTTC; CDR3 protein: CASSLGWGENQQYF
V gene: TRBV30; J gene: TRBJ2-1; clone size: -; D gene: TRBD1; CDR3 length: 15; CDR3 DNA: TGTGCCTGGAGTGAAGGACAGGGGTGGTACAATGAGCAGTTCTTC; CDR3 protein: CAWSEGQGWYNEQFF
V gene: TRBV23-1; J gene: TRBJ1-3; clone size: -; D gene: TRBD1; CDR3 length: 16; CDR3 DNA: TGCGCCATCCCGACGGGGGGACAGAGCTCTGGAAACACCATATATTTT; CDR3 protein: CAIPTGGQSSGNTIYF
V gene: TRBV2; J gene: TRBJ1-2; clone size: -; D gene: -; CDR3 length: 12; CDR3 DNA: TGTGCCAGCAGTGAGTCCGGGGGTGGCTACACCTTC; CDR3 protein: CASSESGGGYTF
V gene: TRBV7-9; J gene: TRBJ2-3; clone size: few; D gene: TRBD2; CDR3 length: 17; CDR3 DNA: TGTGCCAGCAGCCCCCGGGGACTAGCGGGACTGACAGATACGCAGTATTTT; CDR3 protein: CASSPRGLAGLTDTQYF
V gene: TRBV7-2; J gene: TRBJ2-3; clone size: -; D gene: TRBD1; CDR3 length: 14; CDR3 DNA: TGTGCCAGCAGCTTAGCCTCGACAGGGGATACGCAGTATTTT; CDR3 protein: CASSLASTGDTQYF
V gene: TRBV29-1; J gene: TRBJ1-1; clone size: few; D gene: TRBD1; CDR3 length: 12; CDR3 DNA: TGCAGCGTCACTATCCGGGACAGAGAAGCTTTCTTT; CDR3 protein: CSVTIRDREAFF